This paragraph reports one T cell receptor (beta chain). Antigen: not known. This entry belongs to a study of cytomegalovirus exposure and HLA in healthy donors. Study information: A prior analysis found some 110 million unique TCR beta sequences from some 190 million T cells.

The study, taken as a whole, reports: Generally TCR sequences proved uncommon, though certain public TCRs appeared in numerous donors.

Amplification used 60 Vbeta primers and 13 Jbeta primers. This table comes from immunoSEQ multiplex PCR, and its TCRdb copy is limited to in-frame clones, with some not included. Seen here are 110,000 or so clones, roughly 71% observed once, and the top ten hold under 6.5%. The trim removed 5 bases at V and 3 bases at J, leaving 4 bases unmatched. The CDR3 consists of 13 residues. Germline CDR1 is SEHNR and CDR2 is FQNEAQ (reference sequence). Samples came from healthy bone marrow donors. V and J are TRBV7-9 and TRBJ2-7; the match to TRBD1 covers 7 bases. Sequenced sample: PBMCs. The TCR was taken from a woman between 65 and 79 years old in good health and CMV-seropositive. The CDR3 spells CASSGRQGYEQYF. The CDR3 coding sequence is TGTGCCAGCAGCGGTAGACAGGGCTACGAGCAGTACTTC.